This TCR beta chain was captured by sequencing in a study of blood T cell repertoires in COVID-19 (dated by TCRdb to 2019 to 2021). Study-level background: Collaborator samples came from the United States, Italy and Spain and covered acute and convalescent phases of COVID-19. The material from the prospective study consisted of cDNA or gDNA derived from T cells, B-cell-depleted T cells, or PBMCs. Subjects who had been exposed to COVID-19, were actively infected with it, or had recovered from it provided the deeply sampled blood TCRbeta repertoires that made up the dataset. The repertoires were made available in a free public database intended to serve as a resource for research on the immune response to SARS-CoV-2. The samples were drawn from the first 160 participants of the ongoing ImmuneRACE study and from 1,254 subjects provided by 6 global collaborators. The sample metadata nearly always contained a de-identified subject ID, COVID-19 status, age in years and sex. Where HLA class I and class II types were available, the types were taken from metadata supplied by the sample provider, not from assay-based typing.

The study at large found these results: How much clinical and demographic metadata was included differed by source and by participant, and the metadata was provided uncurated.

The sample holds one count of this clone. Its antigen has not been determined. Per-base qualities were not stored, and no clone one base away is much larger. CDR1 and CDR2, looked up from the germline V gene, are SGHRS and YFSETQ. The germline ends are 10 bases apart after V is trimmed by 2 bases and J by 5 bases. Including cysteine and phenylalanine, the CDR3 has 13 amino acids. The only DNA kept is the CDR3, 39 bases in frame from the first base. Each collaborating institution followed its own protocols to collect whole blood in K2EDTA tubes. For TCRbeta analysis, collaborators shipped samples as frozen whole blood, isolated PBMCs, or DNA extracted from either of those sample types. TCRbeta CDR3 regions were amplified from genomic DNA by means of the immunoSEQ Assay, a bias-controlled multiplex PCR. Per the original workflow: Nucleated cell counts per sample were estimated from amplification of reference gene primers within the assay. To quantify the absolute abundance of each unique TCRbeta CDR3 rearrangement, sequence reads were collapsed and filtered. For each sample, productive Simpson clonality was calculated as the square root of Simpson's diversity index across productive rearrangements. TCRdb stores this immuneACCESS table with in-frame sequences only. Part of the clones is absent; in the studies checked, under half of the shortfall reflects unresolved V genes, and no reason is known for the rest. Clonal size and the V and J genes are those of that table, whereas D and trimming came from the DNA. This sample holds 95,000 or so clones; 70% to 90% were observed only once. Of the sample, roughly 15% is held by the ten largest clones.

The chain is encoded by TRBV5-1 joined to TRBJ1-1; D gene: possibly TRBD1, on 6 matching bases. The receptor was isolated from a human donor in a cohort sampled during active COVID-19. Source material: peripheral blood. CDR3 reads: CASSLVGATEAFF. The nucleotide sequence is given as TGCGCCAGCAGCTTAGTGGGGGCGACTGAAGCTTTCTTT.